Listed below are T cell receptor beta chains from one sample, sequenced in a study of blood T cell repertoires in COVID-19. Assay: immunoSEQ multiplex PCR; the TCRdb copy retains only in-frame clones and omits some. The sample gives about 41,000 clones, roughly 91% of which show up once; more than 4.5% is in the top ten. Sequenced material: peripheral blood. All receptors come from a human donor in a cohort sampled during active COVID-19. Both conserved end residues are part of each CDR3. A D gene is named only where the DNA matches it firmly. Clone size, where shown, is once, few, many, or a class for clones that have expanded.

J gene	V gene	clone size	D gene	CDR3 DNA	CDR3 protein
TRBJ2-1	TRBV14	NA	TRBD2	TGTGCCAGCAGTCGACTAGCGGGATACAATGAGCAGTTCTTC	CASSRLAGYNEQFF
TRBJ1-1	TRBV10-3	NA	NA	TGTGCCATCAGTGAGAGGGGCCTGAACACTGAAGCTTTCTTT	CAISERGLNTEAFF
TRBJ2-7	TRBV3-1/TRBV3-2	NA	TRBD2	TGTGCCAGCAGCCAAGAGGGGACTAGCGGGGCTTCCTACGAGCAGTACTTC	CASSQEGTSGASYEQYF
TRBJ2-1	TRBV7-3	NA	TRBD2	TGTGCCAGCAGCTCTACCTTCACTAGCGCTCGGCAGTTCTTC	CASSSTFTSARQFF
TRBJ2-5	TRBV5-1	NA	NA	TGCGCCAGCAGCTTGGGCTCGGGCAGGGGTTTGGAGACCCAGTACTTC	CASSLGSGRGLETQYF
TRBJ2-7	TRBV25-1	NA	NA	TGTGCCAGCAGTGTTGAACAGGGCTCCTACGAGCAGTACTTC	CASSVEQGSYEQYF
TRBJ2-6	TRBV2	once	NA	TGTGCCAGCAGCGCCAGGGGTCGAACCCTGGGGGGGGCCAACGTCCTGACTTTC	CASSARGRTLGGANVLTF
TRBJ2-1	TRBV9	NA	NA	TGTGCCAGCAGCGCCAGAGAGGGTGAGCAGTTCTTC	CASSAREGEQFF
TRBJ2-7	TRBV6-2/TRBV6-3	once	TRBD1	TGTGCCAGCAGTTACTTACTTACAGGGGTCTCCTACGAGCAGTACTTC	CASSYLLTGVSYEQYF
TRBJ2-3	TRBV4-1	NA	TRBD1	TGCGCCAGCAGCCAAGGGGACAGGGACACAGATACGCAGTATTTT	CASSQGDRDTDTQYF
TRBJ2-1	TRBV10-2	NA	TRBD1	TGCGCCAGCTATCCTCCCGAGAGGGGGCAATACAATGAGCAGTTCTTC	CASYPPERGQYNEQFF
TRBJ2-1	TRBV7-9	NA	NA	TGTGCCAGCAGCGCCCCGCCGAGTCCCTACAATGAGCAGTTCTTC	CASSAPPSPYNEQFF
TRBJ2-3	TRBV3-1/TRBV3-2	NA	NA	TGTGCCAGCAGCCAAGATAGAGGAGGTGGCACAGATACGCAGTATTTT	CASSQDRGGGTDTQYF
TRBJ2-7	TRBV28	once	NA	TGTGCCAGCAGCTTGACAGGTGAAACCTACGAGCAGTACTTC	CASSLTGETYEQYF
TRBJ1-2	TRBV2	NA	TRBD1	TGTGCCAGCACCGTGGACAGGAATGGCTACACCTTC	CASTVDRNGYTF
TRBJ1-2	TRBV14	NA	NA	TGTGCCAGCAGCCTCAGAAAGGGAGGTGGCTACACCTTC	CASSLRKGGGYTF
TRBJ2-1	TRBV30	NA	NA	TGTGCCTGGAGTGTAAGTCAGGGTTTCTTAGAACAGTTCTTC	CAWSVSQGFLEQFF
TRBJ1-6	TRBV10-2	NA	NA	TGCGCCAGCCAAGACAGGACATATAATTCACCCCTCCACTTT	CASQDRTYNSPLHF
TRBJ2-7	TRBV7-2	NA	TRBD2	TGTGCCAGCAGCTTAACCGGGACTAGCGGGGGATTCTCCTACGAGCAGTACTTC	CASSLTGTSGGFSYEQYF
TRBJ1-2	TRBV5-1	NA	NA	TGCGCCAGCAGCTTGGACAGGGAGGGCTATGGCTACACCTTC	CASSLDREGYGYTF
TRBJ2-7	TRBV28	NA	NA	TGTGCCAGCAGTGGCCCCGGACAGTCCTACGAGCAGTACTTC	CASSGPGQSYEQYF
TRBJ2-7	TRBV19	NA	TRBD2	TGTGCCAGTAGTATTACCCTAGCGGAAACCTACGAGCAGTACTTC	CASSITLAETYEQYF
TRBJ2-1	TRBV7-8	NA	TRBD2	TGTGCCAGCAGCCCGAGGACTAGCTCTGCCCCCGACAATGAGCAGTTCTTC	CASSPRTSSAPDNEQFF
TRBJ2-6	TRBV19	NA	NA	TGTGCCAGTCGAGGGGGTGTGGGGGCCAACGTCCTGACTTTC	CASRGGVGANVLTF
TRBJ1-1	TRBV4-2	NA	NA	TGTGCCAGCAGCCAAGATATAACGAGTGACACTGAAGCTTTCTTT	CASSQDITSDTEAFF
TRBJ1-5	TRBV27	NA	NA	TGTGCCAGTGCCTACAGGGTCAATCAGCCCCAGCATTTT	CASAYRVNQPQHF
TRBJ2-2	TRBV11-3	once	TRBD2	TGTGCCAGCAGCTTAGCGGTGACTAGCGGGAGGGATAAAACCGGGGAGCTGTTTTTT	CASSLAVTSGRDKTGELFF
TRBJ2-5	TRBV30	NA	TRBD1	TGTGCCTGGAACCCCGGGACAGCCCAAGAGACCCAGTACTTC	CAWNPGTAQETQYF
TRBJ1-6	TRBV6-4	medium-sized	TRBD1	TGTGCCAGCAGTGAGAGGACAGGGAGTTCACCCCTCCACTTT	CASSERTGSSPLHF
TRBJ2-1	TRBV30	NA	TRBD2	TGTGCCTACCACCTTAGCGGGAGGCCCAGCTCCTACAATGAGCAGTTCTTC	CAYHLSGRPSSYNEQFF
TRBJ2-7	TRBV2	NA	NA	TGTGCCAGCAGTGATATAATCGGGGATTCCTACGAGCAGTACTTC	CASSDIIGDSYEQYF
TRBJ2-7	TRBV19	NA	NA	TGTGCCAGTTCCGCGGGCGGGTACTACGAGCAGTACTTC	CASSAGGYYEQYF
TRBJ1-2	TRBV25-1	NA	NA	TGTGCCAGCAGTGATAGAAACAGGGTAGGGAACTATGGCTACACCTTC	CASSDRNRVGNYGYTF
TRBJ2-7	TRBV2	NA	NA	TGTGCCAGCAGTGTGCTAAACCTCCTCGAGCAGTACTTC	CASSVLNLLEQYF
TRBJ1-5	TRBV9	few	TRBD1	TGTGCCAGCAGCGAGACAGGGGTGAGCAATCAGCCCCAGCATTTT	CASSETGVSNQPQHF
TRBJ2-5	TRBV24-1	NA	TRBD1	TGTGCCACCAGTGACCCTTGGGACAGCCCGCGGGAGACCCAGTACTTC	CATSDPWDSPRETQYF
TRBJ1-2	TRBV28	NA	TRBD1	TGTGCCAGCAGTTTACCAGGGGGCGCCCGCTATGGCTACACCTTC	CASSLPGGARYGYTF
TRBJ1-5	TRBV5-1	NA	TRBD1	TGCGCCAGCAGCTTGTGGACAGGGGCCGATCAGCCCCAGCATTTT	CASSLWTGADQPQHF
TRBJ1-3	TRBV2	once	TRBD1	TGTGCCAGCAGTACCCACAGGGGGCAAGGAAACACCATATATTTT	CASSTHRGQGNTIYF
TRBJ1-5	TRBV6-1	NA	TRBD1	TGTGCCAGCAGTGAAGCGGGACAGGGACAACAAAAACCTAATCAGCCCCAGCATTTT	CASSEAGQGQQKPNQPQHF